The TCR beta chain under discussion was sequenced for a study of blood T cell repertoires in COVID-19. Authors' analysis steps: It was from reference gene primer amplification that nucleated cell counts were estimated. Libraries were prepared by immunoSEQ multiplex PCR; TCRdb keeps only in-frame clonotypes and omits some of them. V, J and clone size are taken as reported in that table, and D and trimming were inferred from the DNA itself. Of some 380,000 clones in the sample, 90% were seen once. The CDR3 sequence is 13 residues long. Germline assignment: CDR1 SQVTM and CDR2 ANQGSEA. After removal of 4 bases from V and 1 base from J, the junction contained 2 bases not matched to a gene.

J is TRBJ1-1 and V is TRBV29-1; the match to TRBD1 covers 8 bases. Sequencing input: peripheral blood. The sequence derives from a young man with active or convalescent COVID-19. This CDR3 reads CSVGQGRNTEAFF. The CDR3 DNA follows: TGCAGCGTTGGACAGGGGCGGAACACTGAAGCTTTCTTT.